The rows below give T cell receptor beta chains drawn from one sample of a study of T cell changes during pregnancy in multiple sclerosis. Using immunoSEQ multiplex PCR, the repertoire was profiled, and TCRdb retains in-frame clones only, with some absent. The sample has about 80,000 clones; around nine tenths are singletons. This material consisted of peripheral blood, taken before pregnancy. The source is a female donor with multiple sclerosis, enrolled in a pregnancy study. Each CDR3 is given with its conserved first and last residue. The D gene is left open where the match is weak. A clone size is listed for some rows: how often the clone was seen (once, few, many), or a class if it is expanded.

size,D,J,V,DNA,CDR3
NA,TRBD1,TRBJ1-2,TRBV4-3,TGCGCCAGCAGCCAACCCGGGACAGGGGTCTATGGCTACACCTTC,CASSQPGTGVYGYTF
once,TRBD1,TRBJ1-3,TRBV11-2,TGTGCCAGCGGCAGGGGGGCCTTGTCATCTGGAAACACCATATATTTT,CASGRGALSSGNTIYF
NA,TRBD1,TRBJ1-6,TRBV30,TGTGCCTGGATGGGACAGGGGAATTCACCCCTCCACTTT,CAWMGQGNSPLHF
NA,TRBD1,TRBJ2-2,TRBV7-8,TGTGCCAGCAGCTTCCACAGGGGGCGGCGGGAGCTGTTTTTT,CASSFHRGRRELFF
NA,TRBD1,TRBJ1-4,TRBV9,TGTGCCAGCAGCGTGGGACAGGGAAATGAAAAACTGTTTTTT,CASSVGQGNEKLFF
many,NA,TRBJ1-3,TRBV2,TGTGCCAGCTACCTCGACAGAAATCCTGGAAACACCATATATTTT,CASYLDRNPGNTIYF
NA,NA,TRBJ1-6,TRBV18,TGTGCCAGCTCACCAACCGGCTCCTATAATTCACCCCTCCACTTT,CASSPTGSYNSPLHF
NA,TRBD1,TRBJ1-2,TRBV5-1,TGCGCCAGCAGCATAGACAGGGTTGGCGGCTACACCTTC,CASSIDRVGGYTF
once,TRBD2,TRBJ2-5,TRBV7-7,TGTGCTAGCAGCTTGGGACTAGCGGGGGGGGAGGAAGAGACCCAGTACTTC,CASSLGLAGGEEETQYF
NA,NA,TRBJ2-5,TRBV5-5,TGTGCCAGCAGCTCGCAGGGAATAGAGACCCAGTACTTC,CASSSQGIETQYF
NA,NA,TRBJ1-2,TRBV28,TGTGCCAGCAGTTTGGGCAGGGGCTATGGCTACACCTTC,CASSLGRGYGYTF
once,TRBD1,TRBJ1-5,TRBV6-1,TGTGCCAGTCACCGGGACAGGGGTCAGCCCCAGCATTTT,CASHRDRGQPQHF
NA,NA,TRBJ2-7,TRBV7-2,TGTGCCAGCAGCTTAGCTGTACGGGAATACTCAAACCTCTACGAGCAGTACTTC,CASSLAVREYSNLYEQYF
few,TRBD2,TRBJ2-5,TRBV4-1,TGCGCCAGCAGCCAACCTGGACTAGGAGGAGAGACCCAGTACTTC,CASSQPGLGGETQYF
NA,NA,TRBJ2-1,TRBV4-1,TGCGCCAGCAGCCAACGGGACTTCTCCTACAATGAGCAGTTCTTC,CASSQRDFSYNEQFF
NA,NA,TRBJ1-4,TRBV30,TGTGCCTGGAGTGAGGGTTTTTCGGGGAATGAAAAACTGTTTTTT,CAWSEGFSGNEKLFF
NA,NA,TRBJ1-1,TRBV5-1,TGCGCCAGCAGCTTCAATGCGAGGGACACTGAAGCTTTCTTT,CASSFNARDTEAFF
once,TRBD1,TRBJ2-1,TRBV6-5,TGTGCCAGCAGGACCGACAGGGATGAGCAGTTCTTC,CASRTDRDEQFF
NA,TRBD1,TRBJ2-3,TRBV11-2,TGTGCCAGCAGCTTATGGGGACAGGCCGAGTATTTT,CASSLWGQAEYF
NA,TRBD2,TRBJ2-5,TRBV11-3,TGTGCCAGCAGCCCGAGCGGGGGAGAGGAGACCCAGTACTTC,CASSPSGGEETQYF
NA,NA,TRBJ2-3,TRBV6-1,TGTGCCGCACAGACAGAGACGTTCACAGATACGCAGTATTTT,CAAQTETFTDTQYF
NA,NA,TRBJ1-3,TRBV27,TGTGCCAGCTCCCCTGTCTCTGGAAACACCATATATTTT,CASSPVSGNTIYF
once,TRBD2,TRBJ2-1,TRBV9,TGTGCCAGCACCGTCATGGCGGGGGGCGGCCACAATGAGCAGTTCTTC,CASTVMAGGGHNEQFF
NA,NA,TRBJ1-3,TRBV10-3,TGTGCCATCCATGACTCGAGCTCTGGAAACACCATATATTTT,CAIHDSSSGNTIYF
NA,TRBD1,TRBJ2-6,TRBV5-1,TGCGCCAGCAGCTCAGGGGGCGATCCGAGCTCTGGGGCCAACGTCCTGACTTTC,CASSSGGDPSSGANVLTF
once,NA,TRBJ1-1,TRBV11-2,TGTGCCAGCAGCTACAGGGTCACTGAAGCTTTCTTT,CASSYRVTEAFF
NA,NA,TRBJ1-5,TRBV12-5,TGTGCTAGTGGTTTCCTGAGCTCCTCACAGGTCCAGCCCCAGCATTTT,CASGFLSSSQVQPQHF
NA,TRBD2,TRBJ2-1,TRBV11-1,TGTGCCAGCAGCCCCTGGGGGGGAGGAGGCTACAATGAGCAGTTCTTC,CASSPWGGGGYNEQFF
NA,TRBD1,TRBJ1-2,TRBV4-3,TGCGCCAGCAGCCAAGCCGACAGGGTTGACTATGGCTACACCTTC,CASSQADRVDYGYTF
NA,NA,TRBJ1-1,TRBV7-9,TGTGCCAGCGGTGCGTCCGCAGGCACTGAAGCTTTCTTT,CASGASAGTEAFF
NA,TRBD1,TRBJ1-1,TRBV9,TGTGCCAGCAGCGCTCTACAGGGGATGAACACTGAAGCTTTCTTT,CASSALQGMNTEAFF
NA,TRBD2,TRBJ2-3,TRBV27,TGTGCCAGCAGCCTCAGGGCGGGGGGCACAGATACGCAGTATTTT,CASSLRAGGTDTQYF
NA,TRBD2,TRBJ2-3,TRBV5-4,TGTGCCAGCAGCTTCGCTAGCGGGGGGCTCACAGATACGCAGTATTTT,CASSFASGGLTDTQYF
NA,NA,TRBJ2-1,TRBV6-5,TGTGCCAGCAGTGAGAATGTCAGGGGACATGAGCAGTTCTTC,CASSENVRGHEQFF
NA,TRBD1,TRBJ1-2,TRBV7-2,TGTGCCAGCAGCTTTCCAGGGGGAGTTCACTATGGCTACACCTTC,CASSFPGGVHYGYTF
NA,NA,TRBJ2-7,TRBV19,TGTGCCAGTAGTATAGATCTGACGGTTGGGCCGGAACAGTACTTC,CASSIDLTVGPEQYF
few,NA,TRBJ1-6,TRBV4-2,TGTGCCAGCAGCCAAGATGATTTGGGGGGGGACTCACCCCTCCACTTT,CASSQDDLGGDSPLHF
NA,TRBD2,TRBJ2-5,TRBV11-3,TGTGCCGGAATCTTAAGACTAGCGGGGGAAGAGACCCAGTACTTC,CAGILRLAGEETQYF
NA,TRBD1,TRBJ2-7,TRBV2,TGTGCCAGCAGTATTCCGGGACAGGGAAACCTCTACGAGCAGTACTTC,CASSIPGQGNLYEQYF
NA,NA,TRBJ2-7,TRBV5-6,TGTGCCAGCAGCTTGAACCCACCAGGGTTCTCCTACGAGCAGTACTTC,CASSLNPPGFSYEQYF
NA,TRBD1,TRBJ1-2,TRBV6-6,TGTGCCAGCAGTTATTACCGGGACAGGGATGGCTACACCTTC,CASSYYRDRDGYTF
NA,NA,TRBJ2-5,TRBV10-3,TGTGCCATCAGTGAAAGGGGTCTAGAGACCCAGTACTTC,CAISERGLETQYF
NA,NA,TRBJ1-1,TRBV4-1,TGCGCCAGCGGCCTCGGAGGGTATTGGCCGAACACTGAAGCTTTCTTT,CASGLGGYWPNTEAFF